This T cell receptor (beta chain) was observed in a study of OX40 agonist ivuxolimab in advanced cancers. Across the study: The dose of intravenous ivuxolimab that patients received every 2 weeks ranged from 0.01 to 10 mg/kg.

Profiled with immunoSEQ multiplex PCR; TCRdb holds only in-frame clones, not every one. The table shows about 83,000 clones, with about 88% occurring only once. The CDR3 covers 13 residues. Germline lookup yields CDR1 SGHRS and CDR2 YFSETQ. The V gene lost 7 bases and the J gene lost 0 bases, with 10 bases spanning the gap. Systemic immunosuppression or autoimmune disease history was grounds to exclude patients. The material sequenced was CD4+ or CD8+ T cells sorted from blood, taken in a trial of the OX40 agonist ivuxolimab. This sequence was found in an adult with an advanced solid tumor such as melanoma, head and neck, liver or kidney cancer. This rearrangement joins TRBV5-1 to TRBJ1-1; D is possibly TRBD1 (6 bases). The CDR3 reads CASQGQLNTEAFF. In DNA, the CDR3 is TGCGCCAGCCAAGGACAGCTGAACACTGAAGCTTTCTTT.